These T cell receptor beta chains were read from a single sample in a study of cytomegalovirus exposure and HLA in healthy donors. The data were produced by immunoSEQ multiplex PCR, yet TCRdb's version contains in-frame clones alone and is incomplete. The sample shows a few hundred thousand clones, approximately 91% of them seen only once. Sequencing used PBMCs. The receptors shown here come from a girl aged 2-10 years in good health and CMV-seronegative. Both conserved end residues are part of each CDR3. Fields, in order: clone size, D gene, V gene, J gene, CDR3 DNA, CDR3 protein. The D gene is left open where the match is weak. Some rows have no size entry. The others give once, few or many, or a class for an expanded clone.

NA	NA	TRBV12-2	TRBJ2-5	NA	CASRFGTGAKETQYF
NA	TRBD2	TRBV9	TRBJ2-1	TGTGCCAGCAGCGAGAGCGGGGGTGGTGATGAGCAGTTCTTC	CASSESGGGDEQFF
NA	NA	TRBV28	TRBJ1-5	TGTGCCAGCAGTTTGCCAGACACCTACCGTTATAGCAATCAGCCCCAGCATTTT	CASSLPDTYRYSNQPQHF
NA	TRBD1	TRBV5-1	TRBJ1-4	TGCGCCAGCAGCTTGGCCGGAGCGACAGGGTCGAGGGCAACTAATGAAAAACTGTTTTTT	CASSLAGATGSRATNEKLFF
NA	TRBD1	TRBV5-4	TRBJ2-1	TGTGCCAGCAACCCAGACAGGGGACCGTTTTACTACAATGAGCAGTTCTTC	CASNPDRGPFYYNEQFF
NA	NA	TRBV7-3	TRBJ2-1	TGTGCCAGCAGCATTACAGGGGGGGTCGGGTTTAATGAGCAGTTCTTC	CASSITGGVGFNEQFF
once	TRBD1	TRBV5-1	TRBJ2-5	TGCGCCAGCAGCTTGGACTCTTCGACAGGGTCATTGGCTGAGACCCAGTACTTC	CASSLDSSTGSLAETQYF
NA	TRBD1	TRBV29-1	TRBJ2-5	TGCAGCGCCGACAGGGCTGGAGAGACCCAGTACTTC	CSADRAGETQYF
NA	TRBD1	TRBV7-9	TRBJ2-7	TGTGCCAGCAGCTTAAAAGACCCCTCAAGGGGGCTTAGCTCCTACGAGCAGTACTTC	CASSLKDPSRGLSSYEQYF
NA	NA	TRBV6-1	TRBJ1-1	TGTGCCAGCAGCCCAGGGCTGAACACTGAAGCTTTCTTT	CASSPGLNTEAFF
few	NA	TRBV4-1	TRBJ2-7	TGCGCCAGCAGCCAAGATCGCGGGACCTACGAGCAGTACTTC	CASSQDRGTYEQYF
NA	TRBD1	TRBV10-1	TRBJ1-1	TGCGCCAGCAGGGAGAGCCGGGACAGCCCCGAAGCTTTCTTT	CASRESRDSPEAFF
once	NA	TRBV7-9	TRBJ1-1	TGTTCCAGCAGCCCCCCGGGAGGGGGAGCTTTCTTT	CSSSPPGGGAFF
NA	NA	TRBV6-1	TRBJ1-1	TGTGCCAGCACTCGGCTGACTCGGAACACTGAAGCTTTCTTT	CASTRLTRNTEAFF
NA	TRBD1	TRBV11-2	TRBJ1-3	TGTGCCAGCAGCCCCCAGACAGGGAAGAGCCGAAACACCATATATTTT	CASSPQTGKSRNTIYF
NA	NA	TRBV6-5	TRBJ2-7	TGTGCCAGCAGTTACAGCGATAGGCCACGCGAGCAGTACTTC	CASSYSDRPREQYF
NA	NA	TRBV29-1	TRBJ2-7	TGCAGCGTTGAAGTTGGGCTAGCGAGGGAGCAGTACTTC	CSVEVGLAREQYF
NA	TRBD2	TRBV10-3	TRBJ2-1	TGTGCCATCGGACTAGCGGGAGTGAATGAGCAGTTCTTC	CAIGLAGVNEQFF
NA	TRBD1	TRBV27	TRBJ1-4	TGTGCCAGCAGTCGAGGGGGCTATGTTGAAAAACTGTTTTTT	CASSRGGYVEKLFF
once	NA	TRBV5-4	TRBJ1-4	TGTGCCAGCAGCTTGGATCGCGGGGGTGGCGAAAAACTGTTTTTT	CASSLDRGGGEKLFF
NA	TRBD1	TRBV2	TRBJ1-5	TGTGCCAGCAGTGATCTTGACAGGGAAAATCAGCCCCAGCATTTT	CASSDLDRENQPQHF
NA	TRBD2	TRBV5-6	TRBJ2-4	TGTGCCAGCAGCTTGGGACTAGCGGGGGGGCCTGACATTCAGTACTTC	CASSLGLAGGPDIQYF
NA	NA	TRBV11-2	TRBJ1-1	TGTGCCAGCAGCCGGCGGGCGCCTGAAGCTTTCTTT	CASSRRAPEAFF
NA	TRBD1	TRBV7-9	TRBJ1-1	TGTGCCAGCAGCTTCCTTCCGGGACAGGAGTGGATCACTGAAGCTTTCTTT	CASSFLPGQEWITEAFF
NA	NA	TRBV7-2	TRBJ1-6	TGTGCCAGCAGCTTAGAGGCAGCCAACGGGGGTTCACCCCTCCACTTT	CASSLEAANGGSPLHF
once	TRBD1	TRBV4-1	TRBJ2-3	TGCGCCAGCAGCCAACCCAGACAGGGCAAGGCGGATACGCAGTATTTT	CASSQPRQGKADTQYF
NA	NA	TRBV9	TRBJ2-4	TGTGCCAGACGGGGGAATAGCAAAAACATTCAGTACTTC	CARRGNSKNIQYF
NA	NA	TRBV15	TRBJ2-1	TGTGCCACCAGCCGGGGCGGGGTCGACAATGAGCAGTTCTTC	CATSRGGVDNEQFF
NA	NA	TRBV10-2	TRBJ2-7	TGCGCCAGTCCGGGGAGTGGCAGGAGCCCTCCCTACGAGCAGTACTTC	CASPGSGRSPPYEQYF
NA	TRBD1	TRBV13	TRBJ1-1	TGTGCCAGCAGCTTAGAGGAGGGGGCTGGGACTGAAGCTTTCTTT	CASSLEEGAGTEAFF
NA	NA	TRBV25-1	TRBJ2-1	TGTGCCAGCAGTGAATACGGAGGGAGCGTAGGTTACAATGAGCAGTTCTTC	CASSEYGGSVGYNEQFF
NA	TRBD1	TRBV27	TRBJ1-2	TGTGCCAGCAGTCCCCGACAGGGAGATCGGTATGGCTACACCTTC	CASSPRQGDRYGYTF
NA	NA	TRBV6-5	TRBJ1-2	TGTGCCAGCAGTTATCTCGGGGACAATGGCTACACCTTC	CASSYLGDNGYTF
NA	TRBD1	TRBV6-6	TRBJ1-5	TGTGCCAGCAGTTCGGGGACAGTCAATCAGCCCCAGCATTTT	CASSSGTVNQPQHF
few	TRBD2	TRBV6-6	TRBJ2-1	TGTGCCAGCAGAGGAGAGCGGGGGTACTCCTACAATGAGCAGTTCTTC	CASRGERGYSYNEQFF
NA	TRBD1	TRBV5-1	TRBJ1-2	TGCGCCAGCAGCTTGGTTGGGGCGGGACAGGGAGATCCCCTGGGGAGCTACACCTTT	CASSLVGAGQGDPLGSYTF
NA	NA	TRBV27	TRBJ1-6	TGTGCCAGCAGTCTCGCGACAGGACCGAATTCACCCCTCCACTTT	CASSLATGPNSPLHF
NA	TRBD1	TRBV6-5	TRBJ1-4	TGTGCCAGCAGTTACAGGGGGCAAGAAAAACTGTTTTTT	CASSYRGQEKLFF
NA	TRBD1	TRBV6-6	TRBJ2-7	TGTGCCAGCAGTTACTCGGGACAGAACTACGAGCAGTACTTC	CASSYSGQNYEQYF
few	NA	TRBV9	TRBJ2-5	TGTGCCAGCAGCGTAGATGGGGGCTTGGAGACCCAGTACTTC	CASSVDGGLETQYF
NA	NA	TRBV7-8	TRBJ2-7	TGTGCCAGCAGCTTAAAAGAGAACGAGCAGTACTTC	CASSLKENEQYF
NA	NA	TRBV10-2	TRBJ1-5	TGCGCCAGCAGTGGGACGGGGAATCAGCCCCAGCATTTT	CASSGTGNQPQHF
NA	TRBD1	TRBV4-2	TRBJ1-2	TGTGCCAGCAGCCAAGATGGGACAGGTAACTATGGCTACACCTTC	CASSQDGTGNYGYTF